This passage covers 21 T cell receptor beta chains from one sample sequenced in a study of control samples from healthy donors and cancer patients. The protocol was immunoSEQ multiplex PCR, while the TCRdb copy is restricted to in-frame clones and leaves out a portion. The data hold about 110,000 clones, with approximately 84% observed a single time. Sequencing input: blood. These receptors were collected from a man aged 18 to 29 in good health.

CDR3: CAISPNRVETQYF. CDR3 bases: TGTGCCATCAGCCCGAACAGGGTAGAGACCCAGTACTTC. V gene TRBV10-3 combines with J gene TRBJ2-5; D possibly corresponds to TRBD1 (6 bases). Germline CDR1 is ENHRY and CDR2 is SYGVKD. This CDR3 is 13 amino acids long. Trimming removed 6 bases from V and 4 bases from J, with 12 bases in between.

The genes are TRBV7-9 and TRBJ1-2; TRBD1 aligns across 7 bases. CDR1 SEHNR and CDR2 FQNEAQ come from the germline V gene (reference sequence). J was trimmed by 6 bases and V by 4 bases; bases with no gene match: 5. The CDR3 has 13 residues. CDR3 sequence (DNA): TGTGCCAGCAGCTCATACGACAGGGATGGCTACACCTTC. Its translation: CASSSYDRDGYTF.

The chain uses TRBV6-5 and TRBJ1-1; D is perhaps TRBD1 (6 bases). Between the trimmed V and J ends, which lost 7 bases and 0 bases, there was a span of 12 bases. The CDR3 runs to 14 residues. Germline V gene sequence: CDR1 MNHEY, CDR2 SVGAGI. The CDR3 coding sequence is TGTGCCAGCATCAAAAGGGGGTTGAACACTGAAGCTTTCTTT. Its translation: CASIKRGLNTEAFF.

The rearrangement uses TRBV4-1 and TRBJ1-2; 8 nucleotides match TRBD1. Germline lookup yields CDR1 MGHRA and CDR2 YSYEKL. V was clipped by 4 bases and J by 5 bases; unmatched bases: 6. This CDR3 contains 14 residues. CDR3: CASSRAQGEYGYTF. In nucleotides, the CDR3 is TGCGCCAGCAGCCGCGCACAGGGGGAGTATGGCTACACCTTC.

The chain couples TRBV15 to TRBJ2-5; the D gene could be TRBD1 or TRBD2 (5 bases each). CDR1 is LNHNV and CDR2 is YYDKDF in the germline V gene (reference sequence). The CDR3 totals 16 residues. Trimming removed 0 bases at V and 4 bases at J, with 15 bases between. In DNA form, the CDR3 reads TGTGCCACCAGCAGAGATCTAGCCAGGGTGGGAGAGACCCAGTACTTC. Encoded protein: CATSRDLARVGETQYF.

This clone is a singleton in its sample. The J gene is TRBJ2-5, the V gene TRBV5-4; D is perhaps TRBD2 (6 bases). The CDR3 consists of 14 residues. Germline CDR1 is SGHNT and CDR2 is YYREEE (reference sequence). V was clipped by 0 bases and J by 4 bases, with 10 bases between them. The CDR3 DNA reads TGTGCCAGCAGCTTGGAGGCGGGGAGAGAGACCCAGTACTTC. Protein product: CASSLEAGRETQYF.

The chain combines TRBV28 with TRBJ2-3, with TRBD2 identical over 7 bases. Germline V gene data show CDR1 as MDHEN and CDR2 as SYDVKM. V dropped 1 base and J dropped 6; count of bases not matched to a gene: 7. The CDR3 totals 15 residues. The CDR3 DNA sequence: TGTGCCAGCAGTTTATTGGGAGGGGAGCGCGATACGCAGTATTTT. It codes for CASSLLGGERDTQYF.

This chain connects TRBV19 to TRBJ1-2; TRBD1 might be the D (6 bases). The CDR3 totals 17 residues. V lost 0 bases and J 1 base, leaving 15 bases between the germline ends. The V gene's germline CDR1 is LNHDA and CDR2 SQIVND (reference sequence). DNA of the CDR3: TGTGCCAGTAGTATAGATCTTTCGACAGGTATTAACTATGGCTACACCTTC. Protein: CASSIDLSTGINYGYTF.

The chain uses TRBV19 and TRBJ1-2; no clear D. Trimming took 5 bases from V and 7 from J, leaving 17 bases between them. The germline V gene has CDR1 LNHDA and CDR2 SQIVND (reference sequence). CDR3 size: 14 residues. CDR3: CASSAGPPGFGYTF. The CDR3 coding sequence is TGTGCCAGTAGTGCCGGGCCCCCGGGGTTTGGCTACACCTTC.

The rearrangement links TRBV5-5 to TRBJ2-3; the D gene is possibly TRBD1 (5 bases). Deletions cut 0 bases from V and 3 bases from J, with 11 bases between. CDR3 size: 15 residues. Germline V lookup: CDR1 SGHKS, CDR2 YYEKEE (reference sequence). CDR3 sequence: CASSLGDPGTDTQYF. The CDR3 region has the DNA TGTGCCAGCAGCTTGGGAGATCCAGGGACAGATACGCAGTATTTT.

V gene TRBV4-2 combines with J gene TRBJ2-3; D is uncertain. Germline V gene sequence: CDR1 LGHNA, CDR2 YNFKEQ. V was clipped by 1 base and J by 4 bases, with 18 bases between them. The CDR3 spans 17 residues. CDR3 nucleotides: TGTGCCAGCAGCCAAGCCACTCAGCTGGAGTCCTCAGATACGCAGTATTTT. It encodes CASSQATQLESSDTQYF.

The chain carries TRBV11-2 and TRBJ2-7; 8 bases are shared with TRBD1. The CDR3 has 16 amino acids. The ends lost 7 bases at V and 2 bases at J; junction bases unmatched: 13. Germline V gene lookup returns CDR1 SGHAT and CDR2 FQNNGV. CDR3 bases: TGTGCCAGCATCAACGATCGACAGGGGCCAACCTACGAGCAGTACTTC. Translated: CASINDRQGPTYEQYF. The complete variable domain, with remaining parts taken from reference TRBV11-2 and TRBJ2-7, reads EAGVAQSPRYKIIEKRQSVAFWCNPISGHATLYWYQQILGQGPKLLIQFQNNGVVDDSQLPKDRFSAERLKGVDSTLKIQPAKLEDSAVYLCASINDRQGPTYEQYFGPGTRLTVT.

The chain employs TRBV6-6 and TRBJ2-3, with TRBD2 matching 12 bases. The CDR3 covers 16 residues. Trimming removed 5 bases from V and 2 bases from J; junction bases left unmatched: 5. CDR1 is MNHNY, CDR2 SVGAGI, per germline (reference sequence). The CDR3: CASSRLAGDVTDTQYF. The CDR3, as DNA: TGTGCCAGCAGTCGACTAGCGGGGGACGTCACAGATACGCAGTATTTT.

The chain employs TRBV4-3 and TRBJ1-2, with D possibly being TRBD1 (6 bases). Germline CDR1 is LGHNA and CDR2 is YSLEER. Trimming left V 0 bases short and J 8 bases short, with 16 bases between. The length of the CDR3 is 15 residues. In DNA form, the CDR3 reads TGCGCCAGCAGCCAAGATCTCCGGGGGGCGCAAGGCTACACCTTC. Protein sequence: CASSQDLRGAQGYTF.

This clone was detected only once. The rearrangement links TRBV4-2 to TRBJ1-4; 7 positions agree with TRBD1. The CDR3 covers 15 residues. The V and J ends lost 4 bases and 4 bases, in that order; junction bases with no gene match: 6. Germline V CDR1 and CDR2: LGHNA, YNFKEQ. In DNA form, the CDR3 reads TGTGCCAGCAGCCCGACGACAGGGAATAATGAAAAACTGTTTTTT. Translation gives CASSPTTGNNEKLFF.

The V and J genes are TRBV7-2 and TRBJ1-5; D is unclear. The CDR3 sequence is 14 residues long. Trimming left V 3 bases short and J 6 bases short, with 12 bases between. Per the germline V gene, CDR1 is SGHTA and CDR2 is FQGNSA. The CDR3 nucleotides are TGTGCCAGCAGCTTTCAGTCGGAGGGTCAGCCCCAGCATTTT. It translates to CASSFQSEGQPQHF.

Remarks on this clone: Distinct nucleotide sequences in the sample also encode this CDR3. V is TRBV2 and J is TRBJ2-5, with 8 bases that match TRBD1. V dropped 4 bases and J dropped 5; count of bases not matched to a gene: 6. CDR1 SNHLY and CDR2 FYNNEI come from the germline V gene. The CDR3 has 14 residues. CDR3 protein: CASSGQGLRETQYF. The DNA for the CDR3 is TGTGCCAGCAGTGGACAGGGGCTGAGGGAGACCCAGTACTTC. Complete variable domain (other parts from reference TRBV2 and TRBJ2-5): EPEVTQTPSHQVTQMGQEVILRCVPISNHLYFYWYRQILGQKVEFLVSFYNNEISEKSEIFDDQFSVERPDGSNFTLKIRSTKLEDSAMYFCASSGQGLRETQYFGPGTRLLVL.

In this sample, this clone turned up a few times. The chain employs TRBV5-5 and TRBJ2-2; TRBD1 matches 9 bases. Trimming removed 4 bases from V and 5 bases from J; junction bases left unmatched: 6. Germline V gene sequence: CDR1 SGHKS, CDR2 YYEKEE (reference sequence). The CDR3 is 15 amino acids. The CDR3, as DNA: TGTGCCAGCAGCCTAACCGGGACAGGGACCGGGGAGCTGTTTTTT. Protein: CASSLTGTGTGELFF.

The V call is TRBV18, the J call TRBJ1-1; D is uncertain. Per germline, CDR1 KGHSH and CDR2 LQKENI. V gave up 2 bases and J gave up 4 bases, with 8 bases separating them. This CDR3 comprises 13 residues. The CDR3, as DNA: TGTGCCAGCTCACCAAATTGGGGCACTGAAGCTTTCTTT. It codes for CASSPNWGTEAFF.

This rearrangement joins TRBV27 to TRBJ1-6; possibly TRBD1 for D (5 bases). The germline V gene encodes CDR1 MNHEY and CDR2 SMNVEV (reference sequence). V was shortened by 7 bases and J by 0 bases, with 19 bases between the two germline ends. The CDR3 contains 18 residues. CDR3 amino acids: CASTLTPWGSSYNSPLHF. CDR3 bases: TGTGCCAGCACATTAACCCCGTGGGGGAGCTCCTATAATTCACCCCTCCACTTT.

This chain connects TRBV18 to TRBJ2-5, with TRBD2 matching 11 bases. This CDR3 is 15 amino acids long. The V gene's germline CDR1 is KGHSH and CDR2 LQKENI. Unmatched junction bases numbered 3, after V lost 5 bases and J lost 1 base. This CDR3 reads CASSRLAGSQETQYF. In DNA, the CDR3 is TGTGCCAGCTCAAGACTAGCGGGGAGCCAAGAGACCCAGTACTTC.